Below, 12 T cell receptor beta chains from the same sample are listed, as sequenced in a study of shared clonotypes between healthy human individuals. Assay used: immunoSEQ multiplex PCR; TCRdb lists only in-frame clones, some missing. In the table there are hundreds of thousands of clones, about three quarters of which are singletons. The source material was memory CD4+ T cells sorted from blood. Subset reported: CD45RA-negative fraction. The receptors stem from a woman in her twenties or thirties in good health.

V is TRBV28 and J is TRBJ2-3, with 9 nucleotides matching TRBD2. With 5 bases clipped from V and 0 bases from J, the junction kept 6 bases outside the gene matches. Per the germline V gene, CDR1 is MDHEN and CDR2 is SYDVKM. CDR3 size: 16 residues. This chain's CDR3 is CASSPHLAGSTDTQYF. The DNA of the CDR3 is TGTGCCAGCAGTCCCCATCTAGCGGGAAGCACAGATACGCAGTATTTT.

This clone was picked up one time. This chain joins TRBV14 and TRBJ2-2, with D possibly TRBD1 on 6 matching bases. Trimming removed 4 bases from V and 1 base from J, with 13 bases in between. CDR1 is SGHDN and CDR2 is FVKESK in the germline V gene. The length of the CDR3 is 16 residues. The CDR3 here is CASSLRRDKNTGELFF. Written as DNA, the CDR3 is TGTGCCAGCAGCCTCCGCCGGGACAAGAACACCGGGGAGCTGTTTTTT.

In this sample, this clone turned up a few times. The rearrangement joins TRBV5-4 to TRBJ2-3; the match to TRBD2 covers 11 bases. Germline CDR1 reads SGHNT; CDR2 reads YYREEE (reference sequence). Unmatched junction bases numbered 6, after V lost 4 bases and J lost 5 bases. The length of the CDR3 is 15 residues. The DNA of the CDR3 is TGTGCCAGCAGCGTTAGTCTAGCGGGAGGAGATACGCAGTATTTT. Translating gives CASSVSLAGGDTQYF. Full variable domain (remainder filled in from reference TRBV5-4 and TRBJ2-3): ETGVTQSPTHLIKTRGQQVTLRCSSQSGHNTVSWYQQALGQGPQFIFQYYREEENGRGNFPPRFSGLQFPNYSSELNVNALELDDSALYLCASSVSLAGGDTQYFGPGTRLTVL.

The chain uses TRBV7-2 and TRBJ2-7; a possible D gene is TRBD1 (6 bases). Trimming removed 4 bases from V and 1 base from J, with 8 bases in between. This CDR3 spans 13 amino acids. Germline V gene data show CDR1 as SGHTA and CDR2 as FQGNSA. The CDR3 DNA reads TGTGCCAGCAGCTCGGGGACATCCTACGAGCAGTACTTC. Protein sequence: CASSSGTSYEQYF.

V and J are TRBV4-2 and TRBJ2-7; TRBD2 matches at 8 bases. The CDR3 runs to 15 residues. Trimming at V came to 5 bases and at J to 7 bases, leaving 13 bases not matched to a gene. Germline V CDR1 and CDR2: LGHNA, YNFKEQ. CDR3 in DNA: TGTGCCAGCAGCTTAGCGGCGGGAGGCGAATGGGAGCAGTACTTC. The encoded protein is CASSLAAGGEWEQYF.

This sequence joins TRBV2 and TRBJ2-1; 7 nucleotides align to TRBD1. Losses at the gene ends were 8 bases for V and 5 bases for J; bases not matched to a gene: 6. The CDR3 totals 13 residues. The germline V gene encodes CDR1 SNHLY and CDR2 FYNNEI. The CDR3 protein is CASCRDRNNEQFF. The CDR3, as DNA: TGTGCCAGCTGTCGGGACAGAAACAATGAGCAGTTCTTC.

This clone was observed a few times. V gene TRBV6-5 combines with J gene TRBJ2-7; D is perhaps TRBD2 (5 bases). Per germline, CDR1 MNHEY and CDR2 SVGAGI. CDR3 size: 15 residues. Between the trimmed V and J ends, which lost 0 bases and 2 bases, there was a span of 11 bases. The CDR3 DNA follows: TGTGCCAGCAGTTACTCGAGGGCCGGGACCTACGAGCAGTACTTC. Translating it yields CASSYSRAGTYEQYF.

This chain connects TRBV18 to TRBJ1-2; 7 bases line up with TRBD1. CDR1 and CDR2 (germline): KGHSH, LQKENI. CDR3 length equals 15 residues. J was trimmed by 4 bases and V by 5 bases; bases with no gene match: 10. The CDR3 DNA reads TGTGCCAGCTCAGGACAGGACAGGACAGGCTATGGCTACACCTTC. As protein: CASSGQDRTGYGYTF.

This chain links TRBV7-9 with TRBJ2-1; 14 nucleotides match TRBD2. Trimming cost V 5 bases and J 5 bases; bases outside gene matches: 2. There are 15 residues in the CDR3. CDR1 is SEHNR, CDR2 FQNEAQ, per germline (reference sequence). The DNA for the CDR3 is TGTGCCAGCAGCCGGGGACTAGCGGGGGACAATGAGCAGTTCTTC. It specifies CASSRGLAGDNEQFF.

V and J are TRBV6-1 and TRBJ2-7, with D tentatively TRBD1 or TRBD2 (7 bases each). The CDR3 is 15 amino acids. V dropped 5 bases and J dropped 6 bases, with 20 bases sitting between them. Germline V CDR1 and CDR2: MNHNS, SASEGT. This CDR3 is CASSRGRLRESEQYF. CDR3 sequence (DNA): TGTGCCAGCAGTAGGGGGCGGTTGCGGGAGTCCGAGCAGTACTTC.

The chain carries TRBV11-2 and TRBJ1-1; no clear D. There are 15 residues in the CDR3. The germline CDR1 and CDR2 sequences are SGHAT and FQNNGV. V was trimmed by 2 bases and J by 1 base, leaving 11 bases between them. CDR3 nucleotide sequence: TGTGCCAGCAGCTTATCACCCTTGGGGAACACTGAAGCTTTCTTT. It is translated as CASSLSPLGNTEAFF. The full variable domain, completed using reference TRBV11-2 and TRBJ1-1, is EAGVAQSPRYKIIEKRQSVAFWCNPISGHATLYWYQQILGQGPKLLIQFQNNGVVDDSQLPKDRFSAERLKGVDSTLKIQPAKLEDSAVYLCASSLSPLGNTEAFFGQGTRLTVV.

This clone came up a few times. The chain employs TRBV5-1 and TRBJ1-2, with TRBD1 matching over 10 bases. CDR1 and CDR2 (germline): SGHRS, YFSETQ. The junction had 2 bases not matched to a gene; V was cut back by 3 bases and J by 0 bases. The CDR3 extends over 15 amino acids. The DNA for the CDR3 is TGCGCCAGCAGCTCGGGACAGGGGCCTAACTATGGCTACACCTTC. Its protein product is CASSSGQGPNYGYTF.